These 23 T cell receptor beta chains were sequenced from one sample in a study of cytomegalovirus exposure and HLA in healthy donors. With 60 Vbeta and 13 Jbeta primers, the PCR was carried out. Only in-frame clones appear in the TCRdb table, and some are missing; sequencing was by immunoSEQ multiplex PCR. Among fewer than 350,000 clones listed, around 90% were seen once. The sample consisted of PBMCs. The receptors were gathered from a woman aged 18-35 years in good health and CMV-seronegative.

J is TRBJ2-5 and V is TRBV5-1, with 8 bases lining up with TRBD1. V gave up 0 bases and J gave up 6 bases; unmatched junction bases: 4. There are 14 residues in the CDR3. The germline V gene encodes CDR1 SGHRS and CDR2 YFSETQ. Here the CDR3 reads CASSLGQGLKTQYF. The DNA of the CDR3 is TGCGCCAGCAGCTTGGGACAGGGGTTAAAGACCCAGTACTTC.

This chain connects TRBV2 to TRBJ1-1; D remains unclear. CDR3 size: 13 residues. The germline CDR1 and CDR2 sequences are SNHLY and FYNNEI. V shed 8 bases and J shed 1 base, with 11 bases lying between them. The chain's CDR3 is CASALNGNTEAFF. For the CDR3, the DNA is TGTGCCAGCGCCCTGAACGGGAACACTGAAGCTTTCTTT.

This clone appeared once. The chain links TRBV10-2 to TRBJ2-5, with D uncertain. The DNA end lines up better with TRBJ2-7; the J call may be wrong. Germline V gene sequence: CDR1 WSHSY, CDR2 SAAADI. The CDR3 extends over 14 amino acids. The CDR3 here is CASRIRTGPYEQYF. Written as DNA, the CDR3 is TGCGCCAGCAGAATTCGAACGGGTCCCTACGAGCAGTACTTC.

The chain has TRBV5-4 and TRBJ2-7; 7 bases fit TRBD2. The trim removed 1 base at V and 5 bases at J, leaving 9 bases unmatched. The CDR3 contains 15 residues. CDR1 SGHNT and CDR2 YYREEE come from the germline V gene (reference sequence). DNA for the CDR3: TGTGCCAGCAGCTTGTCGGGGGGTAATCTGGACGAGCAGTACTTC. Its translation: CASSLSGGNLDEQYF. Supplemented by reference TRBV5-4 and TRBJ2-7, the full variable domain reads ETGVTQSPTHLIKTRGQQVTLRCSSQSGHNTVSWYQQALGQGPQFIFQYYREEENGRGNFPPRFSGLQFPNYSSELNVNALELDDSALYLCASSLSGGNLDEQYFGPGTRLTVT.

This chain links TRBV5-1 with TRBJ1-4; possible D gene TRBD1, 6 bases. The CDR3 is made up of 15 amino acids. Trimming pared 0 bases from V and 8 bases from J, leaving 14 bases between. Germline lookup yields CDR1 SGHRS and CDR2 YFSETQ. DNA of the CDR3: TGCGCCAGCAGCTTGGACAGGGAATGGGACGAAAAACTGTTTTTT. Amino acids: CASSLDREWDEKLFF. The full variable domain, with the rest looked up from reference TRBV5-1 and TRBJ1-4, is KAGVTQTPRYLIKTRGQQVTLSCSPISGHRSVSWYQQTPGQGLQFLFEYFSETQRNKGNFPGRFSGRQFSNSRSEMNVSTLELGDSALYLCASSLDREWDEKLFFGSGTQLSVL.

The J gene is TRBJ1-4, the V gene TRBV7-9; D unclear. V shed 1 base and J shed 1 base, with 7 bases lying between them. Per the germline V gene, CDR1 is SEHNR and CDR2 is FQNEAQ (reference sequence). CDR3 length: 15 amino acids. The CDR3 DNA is TGTGCCAGCAGCTTAGGACTCGTAACTAATGAAAAACTGTTTTTT. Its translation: CASSLGLVTNEKLFF.

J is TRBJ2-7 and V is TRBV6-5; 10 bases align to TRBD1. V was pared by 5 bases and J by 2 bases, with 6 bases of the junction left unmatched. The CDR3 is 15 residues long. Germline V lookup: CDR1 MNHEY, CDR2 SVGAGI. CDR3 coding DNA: TGTGCCAGCAGTACCCCGACAGGGGGCACCTACGAGCAGTACTTC. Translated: CASSTPTGGTYEQYF.

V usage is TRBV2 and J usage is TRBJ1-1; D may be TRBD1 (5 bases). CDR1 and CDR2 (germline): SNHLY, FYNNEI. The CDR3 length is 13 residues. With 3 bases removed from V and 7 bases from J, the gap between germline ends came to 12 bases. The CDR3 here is CASSEVGQHEAFF. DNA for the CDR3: TGTGCCAGCAGTGAGGTGGGGCAGCATGAAGCTTTCTTT.

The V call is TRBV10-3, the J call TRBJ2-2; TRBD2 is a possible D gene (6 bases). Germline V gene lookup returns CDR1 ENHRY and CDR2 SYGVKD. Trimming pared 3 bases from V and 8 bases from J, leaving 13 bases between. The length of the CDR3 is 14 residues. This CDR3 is CAISDRIAGGELFF. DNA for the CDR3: TGTGCCATCAGTGACCGTATTGCGGGGGGGGAGCTGTTTTTT.

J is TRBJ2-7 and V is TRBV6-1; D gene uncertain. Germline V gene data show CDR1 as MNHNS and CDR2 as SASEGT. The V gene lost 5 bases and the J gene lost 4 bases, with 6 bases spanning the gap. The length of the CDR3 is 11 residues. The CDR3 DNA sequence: TGTGCCAGCAGTAACGGTTACGAGCAGTACTTC. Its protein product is CASSNGYEQYF.

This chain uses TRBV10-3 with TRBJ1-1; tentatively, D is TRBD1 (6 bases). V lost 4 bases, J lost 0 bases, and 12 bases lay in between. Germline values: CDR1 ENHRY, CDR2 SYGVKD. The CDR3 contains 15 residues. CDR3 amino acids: CAISGRAGVNTEAFF. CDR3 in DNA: TGTGCCATCAGTGGTCGTGCAGGGGTGAACACTGAAGCTTTCTTT.

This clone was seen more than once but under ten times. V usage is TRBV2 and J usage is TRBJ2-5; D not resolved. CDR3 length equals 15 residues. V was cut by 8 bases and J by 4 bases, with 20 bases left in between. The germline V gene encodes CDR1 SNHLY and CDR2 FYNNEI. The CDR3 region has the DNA TGTGCCAGCGGAACTGCATTAGCCTCGGGAGAGACCCAGTACTTC. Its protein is CASGTALASGETQYF.

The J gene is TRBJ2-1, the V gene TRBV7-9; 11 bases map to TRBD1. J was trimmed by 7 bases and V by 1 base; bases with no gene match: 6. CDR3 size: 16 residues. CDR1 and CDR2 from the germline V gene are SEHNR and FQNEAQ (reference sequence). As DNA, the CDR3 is TGTGCCAGCAGCTTAGGGTCCGGGACAGGGGGTAATGAGCAGTTCTTC. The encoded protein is CASSLGSGTGGNEQFF.

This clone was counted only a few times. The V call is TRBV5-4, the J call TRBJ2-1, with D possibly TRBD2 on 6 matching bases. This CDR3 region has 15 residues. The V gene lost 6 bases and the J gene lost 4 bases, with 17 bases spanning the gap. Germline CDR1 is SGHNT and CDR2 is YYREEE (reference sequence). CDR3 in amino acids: CASIIGGDTYNEQFF. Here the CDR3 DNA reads TGTGCCAGCATCATCGGGGGTGACACGTACAATGAGCAGTTCTTC.

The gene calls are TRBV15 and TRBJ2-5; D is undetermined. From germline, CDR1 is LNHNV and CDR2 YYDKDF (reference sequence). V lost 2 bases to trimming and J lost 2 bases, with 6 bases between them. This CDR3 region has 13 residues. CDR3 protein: CATSRHLQETQYF. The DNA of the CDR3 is TGTGCCACCAGCAGACACCTACAAGAGACCCAGTACTTC.

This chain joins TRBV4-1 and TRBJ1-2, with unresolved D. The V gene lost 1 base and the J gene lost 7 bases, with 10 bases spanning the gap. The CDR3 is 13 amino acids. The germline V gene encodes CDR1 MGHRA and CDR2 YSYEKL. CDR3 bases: TGCGCCAGCAGCCAAGGTGCCGGGATTGGCTACACCTTC. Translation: CASSQGAGIGYTF.

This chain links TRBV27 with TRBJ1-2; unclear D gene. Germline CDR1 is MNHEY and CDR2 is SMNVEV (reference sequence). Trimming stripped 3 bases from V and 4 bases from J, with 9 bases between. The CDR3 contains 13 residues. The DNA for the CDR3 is TGTGCCAGCAGTTTCGGGGAGGCCTATGGCTACACCTTC. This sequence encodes CASSFGEAYGYTF.

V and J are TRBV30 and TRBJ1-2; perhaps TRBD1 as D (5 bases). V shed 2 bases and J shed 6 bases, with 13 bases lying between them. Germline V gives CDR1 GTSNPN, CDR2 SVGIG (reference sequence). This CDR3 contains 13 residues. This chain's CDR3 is CAWSQGVADGYTF. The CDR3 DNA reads TGTGCCTGGAGTCAAGGGGTGGCAGATGGCTACACCTTC.

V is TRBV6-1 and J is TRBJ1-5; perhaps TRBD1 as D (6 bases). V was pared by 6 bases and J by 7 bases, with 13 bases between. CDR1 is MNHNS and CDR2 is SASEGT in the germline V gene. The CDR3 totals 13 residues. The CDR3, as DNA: TGTGCCAGCAGCCAGGGGCACGGGCAGCCCCAGCATTTT. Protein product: CASSQGHGQPQHF.

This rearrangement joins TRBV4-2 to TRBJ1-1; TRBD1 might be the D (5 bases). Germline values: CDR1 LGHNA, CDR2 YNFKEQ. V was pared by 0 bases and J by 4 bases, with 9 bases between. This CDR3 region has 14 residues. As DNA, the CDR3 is TGTGCCAGCAGCCAAGAGACCCAGGGCACTGAAGCTTTCTTT. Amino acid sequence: CASSQETQGTEAFF.

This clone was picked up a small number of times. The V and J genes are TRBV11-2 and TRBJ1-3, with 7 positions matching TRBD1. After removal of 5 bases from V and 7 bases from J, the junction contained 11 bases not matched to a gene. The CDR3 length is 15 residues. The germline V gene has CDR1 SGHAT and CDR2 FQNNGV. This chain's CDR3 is CASSHWKPGGNTIYF. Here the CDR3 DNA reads TGTGCCAGCAGCCATTGGAAACCAGGGGGTAACACCATATATTTT.

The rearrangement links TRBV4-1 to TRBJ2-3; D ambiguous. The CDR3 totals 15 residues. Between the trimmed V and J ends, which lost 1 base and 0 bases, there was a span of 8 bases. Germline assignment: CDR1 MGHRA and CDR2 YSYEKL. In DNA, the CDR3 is TGCGCCAGCAGCCAAGCAGACTCCAGCACAGATACGCAGTATTTT. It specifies CASSQADSSTDTQYF.

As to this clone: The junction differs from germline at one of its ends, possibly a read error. As DNA, the CDR3 is TGTGCCAGTAGTATAGATCCACAGGGGGCGCGGTATTTT. Its translation is CASSIDPQGARYF. The chain uses TRBV19 and TRBJ1-5, with 9 positions matching TRBD1. The CDR3 covers 13 residues. CDR1 LNHDA and CDR2 SQIVND come from the germline V gene (reference sequence).